The clone carrying this T cell receptor beta chain occurred many times. A 3' RACE protocol on RNA, with unique molecular identifiers, produced the TCR library. TCRdb called the 3' RACE reads again in MiXCR, with one record for every CDR3 protein. Among about 15,000 distinct CDR3 sequences listed, about 3.4% were seen once. The record originates from a study of HIV-infected children after antiretroviral therapy interruption. Study context: Interruption-arm samples span weeks 0, 12, interruption end (24 or 48), and about 3 years post-study.

Treatment denoted: PENTA 11 planned treatment interruption arm or continuous ART arm. Participants had taken at least three-drug ART for at least 24 weeks. The CDR3 spans 15 residues. The ends were cut back, 5 bases at V and 7 bases at J, with 20 bases in the middle. Germline-derived CDR1 and CDR2 are SGHTA and FQGNSA. The source was CD45RA+ CD4+ T cells from PBMCs, collected from a donor given antiretroviral therapy, either interrupted or continuous. Stated subset: naive CD4+ CD45RA+ CD45RO- T cells. The chain employs TRBV7-2 and TRBJ1-1, with D perhaps matching TRBD1 (5 bases). The sequence was collected from a child aged 2-17 years with HIV. This chain's CDR3 is CASSQNGTEKSEAFF. CDR3 DNA sequence: TGTGCCAGCAGCCAGAACGGGACGGAAAAGAGTGAAGCTTTCTTT.